This TCR beta chain comes out of a study of radiotherapy plus CTLA-4 blockade in lung cancer. Sequenced by immunoSEQ multiplex PCR; TCRdb stores in-frame clones only, minus some. The data contain 110,000 or so clones, approximately 84% of them seen just once; the ten biggest clones take up about 5.2%. The germline V gene has CDR1 SNHLY and CDR2 FYNNEI. Between the trimmed V and J ends, which lost 2 bases and 3 bases, there was a span of 4 bases. The length of the CDR3 is 13 residues. The sequence came from a human donor with non-small cell lung cancer who had a partial response to radiotherapy plus ipilimumab. The chain uses TRBV2 and TRBJ2-2; unclear D gene. The sample here was peripheral blood, taken from a patient treated with radiotherapy plus ipilimumab. CDR3 loop: CASSEQYTGELFF. DNA of the CDR3: TGTGCCAGCAGTGAACAGTACACCGGGGAGCTGTTTTTT.